The 28 T cell receptor beta chains listed next were all sequenced from one sample in a study of human T cells and chemical hapten exposure. Time point specified: pre-sensitization, week 0. As to treatment: therapeutic diphenylcyclopropenone sensitization with weekly scalp DPC. One entry per CDR3 protein results from TCRdb running MiXCR on the RACE reads. Here the sample spans about 380,000 distinct CDR3 sequences, approximately 5.1% being singletons. Source: whole blood, taken in connection with sensitization to the hapten diphenylcyclopropenone (DPC). The origin of the receptors is a woman aged 45-65 years with alopecia areata. Some clones in this sample may be carry-over from other donors' samples.

The rearrangement joins TRBV4-2 to TRBJ2-2; unclear D gene. CDR3 length: 12 residues. The V gene's germline CDR1 is LGHNA and CDR2 YNFKEQ. V shed 3 bases and J shed 6 bases, with 5 bases lying between them. CDR3 residues: CASSHQAGELFF. The DNA of the CDR3 is TGTGCCAGCAGCCATCAGGCCGGGGAGCTGTTTTTT.

This clonotype has ten or more counts. The chain uses TRBV28 and TRBJ2-1; D is possibly TRBD1 (6 bases). CDR3 size: 15 residues. The V and J ends lost 10 bases and 6 bases respectively, with 22 bases between them. Germline V gene lookup returns CDR1 MDHEN and CDR2 SYDVKM. The CDR3 DNA reads as TGTGCCACCGTTACTGGGGGCACTGGTTCCAATGAGCAGTTCTTC. This translates into CATVTGGTGSNEQFF. The full variable domain, completed using reference TRBV28 and TRBJ2-1, is DVKVTQSSRYLVKRTGEKVFLECVQDMDHENMFWYRQDPGLGLRLIYFSYDVKMKEKGDIPEGYSVSREKKERFSLILESASTNQTSMYLCATVTGGTGSNEQFFGPGTRLTVL.

In its sample, this clonotype was seen many times. This chain connects TRBV20-1 to TRBJ2-7; 8 bases fit TRBD2. V trimming: 2 bases; J trimming: 5 bases; junction bases outside the gene matches: 5. CDR3 length: 13 residues. CDR1 is DFQATT and CDR2 is SNEGSKA in the germline V gene (reference sequence). The CDR3, as DNA: TGCAGTGCTAGAAGAGCGGGAGTAGACGAGCAGTACTTC. Amino acid sequence: CSARRAGVDEQYF.

This clonotype was observed many times. This sequence joins TRBV20-1 and TRBJ1-1; D may be TRBD1 (6 bases). Looked up from germline, CDR1 is DFQATT and CDR2 is SNEGSKA (reference sequence). This CDR3 has 13 amino acids. V lost 5 bases and J lost 5, with 15 bases in between. This CDR3 reads CSAGGGPGTEAFF. The DNA for the CDR3 is TGCAGTGCTGGGGGGGGCCCGGGGACTGAAGCTTTCTTT.

This clonotype was recorded many times. The V and J genes are TRBV20-1 and TRBJ2-3, with 12 bases that match TRBD2. CDR3 length: 17 amino acids. With 0 bases clipped from V and 3 bases from J, the junction kept 7 bases outside the gene matches. Germline CDR1 DFQATT, CDR2 SNEGSKA (reference sequence). CDR3 residues: CSARDLWLAGGTDTQYF. The CDR3 DNA is TGCAGTGCTAGAGATCTCTGGCTAGCGGGGGGGACAGATACGCAGTATTTT.

The chain carries TRBV28 and TRBJ1-2; no clear D. CDR1 is MDHEN, CDR2 SYDVKM, per germline. Trimming stripped 2 bases from V and 4 bases from J, with 11 bases between. CDR3 length: 14 residues. Written as DNA, the CDR3 is TGTGCCAGCAGTTTAGCTAGCGGGATCTATGGCTACACCTTC. This codes for CASSLASGIYGYTF.

This clonotype was detected ten times or more. The chain uses TRBV10-1 and TRBJ2-1; D is unclear. Germline assignment: CDR1 WNHNN and CDR2 SYGVQD (reference sequence). The CDR3 is 16 amino acids. V lost 0 bases and J lost 2, with 11 bases in between. The DNA of the CDR3 is TGCGCCAGCAGTGAGTCCGGTAGCCCTACCTACAATGAGCAGTTCTTC. Amino acids: CASSESGSPTYNEQFF.

This clonotype was detected ten times or more. CDR3 in DNA: TGCGCCAGCAGCTTTAGCGGGGGGAACCCCGACGAGCAGTACTTC. Translated, it gives CASSFSGGNPDEQYF. V gene TRBV5-1 combines with J gene TRBJ2-7; 10 bases match TRBD2. Germline V gene data show CDR1 as SGHRS and CDR2 as YFSETQ. The CDR3 is 15 amino acids. After removal of 2 bases from V and 5 bases from J, the junction contained 7 bases not matched to a gene. Filled out from reference TRBV5-1 and TRBJ2-7, the complete variable domain reads KAGVTQTPRYLIKTRGQQVTLSCSPISGHRSVSWYQQTPGQGLQFLFEYFSETQRNKGNFPGRFSGRQFSNSRSEMNVSTLELGDSALYLCASSFSGGNPDEQYFGPGTRLTVT.

V is TRBV12-3 or TRBV12-4 and J is TRBJ1-5; 10 bases align to TRBD1. V lost 6 bases to trimming and J lost 7 bases; unmatched junction nucleotides: 6. CDR3 length: 14 amino acids. CDR3 region: CASRPGQGGQPQHF. As DNA, the CDR3 is TGTGCCAGCAGGCCCGGACAGGGGGGACAGCCCCAGCATTTT.

This clonotype was observed a handful of times. The chain recombines TRBV20-1 with TRBJ2-1; 10 bases are shared with TRBD1. The CDR3 is made up of 14 amino acids. The J segment lost 4 bases and the V segment lost 4 bases, leaving 4 bases of the junction unmatched. Germline CDR1 is DFQATT and CDR2 is SNEGSKA (reference sequence). The CDR3 sequence is CSAIPGQGYNEQFF. In DNA form, the CDR3 reads TGCAGTGCTATACCGGGACAGGGGTACAATGAGCAGTTCTTC.

The chain joins TRBV5-1 to TRBJ1-2; 11 nucleotides align to TRBD1. CDR1 and CDR2 (germline): SGHRS, YFSETQ. Trimming cost V 1 base and J 3 bases; bases outside gene matches: 2. This CDR3 region has 15 residues. CDR3 amino acids: CASSLRTGGDYGYTF. The CDR3 nucleotides read TGCGCCAGCAGCTTGAGGACAGGGGGCGACTATGGCTACACCTTC.

This clonotype was seen ten or more times. This chain links TRBV14 with TRBJ2-1; D gene ambiguous. The V gene lost 3 bases and the J gene lost 9 bases, with 9 bases spanning the gap. This CDR3 contains 12 residues. Germline V gives CDR1 SGHDN, CDR2 FVKESK. The CDR3 DNA sequence: TGTGCCAGCAGCCACGAGTATGGTGAGCAGTTCTTC. This translates into CASSHEYGEQFF. Full variable domain (remainder filled in from reference TRBV14 and TRBJ2-1): EAGVTQFPSHSVIEKGQTVTLRCDPISGHDNLYWYRRVMGKEIKFLLHFVKESKQDESGMPNNRFLAERTGGTYSTLKVQPAELEDSGVYFCASSHEYGEQFFGPGTRLTVL.

The genes are TRBV28 and TRBJ2-4, with a tentative D call TRBD1 (6 bases). The CDR3 totals 16 residues. Germline V gives CDR1 MDHEN, CDR2 SYDVKM. Trimming removed 2 bases from V and 0 bases from J, with 11 bases in between. DNA of the CDR3: TGTGCCAGCAGTTTAGGGGCAGGGGTAGCCAAAAACATTCAGTACTTC. Translating it yields CASSLGAGVAKNIQYF.

This clonotype was seen many times. The chain is built from TRBV28 and TRBJ2-3; TRBD1 matches at 9 bases. CDR1 and CDR2 from the germline V gene are MDHEN and SYDVKM. CDR3 length: 16 amino acids. The V and J ends lost 2 bases and 3 bases, in that order; junction bases with no gene match: 6. For the CDR3, the DNA is TGTGCCAGCAGTTTAGGTGGGACAGGGTGGACAGATACGCAGTATTTT. Its protein product is CASSLGGTGWTDTQYF.

This clonotype was found a few times. The chain is built from TRBV20-1 and TRBJ1-6; no clear D. The CDR3 covers 13 residues. The ends were cut back, 0 bases at V and 8 bases at J, with 8 bases in the middle. Germline CDR1 DFQATT, CDR2 SNEGSKA (reference sequence). CDR3 residues: CSARDYPDSPLHF. CDR3 sequence (DNA): TGCAGTGCTAGAGACTACCCGGATTCACCCCTCCACTTT.

This clonotype was found many times. The rearrangement uses TRBV6-2 or TRBV6-3 and TRBJ2-6; D possibly matches TRBD1 or TRBD2 (5 bases each). V was pared by 5 bases and J by 4 bases, with 12 bases between. This CDR3 is built from 15 residues. The V gene's germline CDR1 is MNHEY and CDR2 SVGEGT. This CDR3 reads CASSKRGVGANVLTF. In DNA form, the CDR3 reads TGTGCCAGCAGTAAGAGGGGAGTGGGGGCCAACGTCCTGACTTTC.

This clonotype has only a few counts. The rearrangement links TRBV6-5 to TRBJ1-2; the D is unclear. Trimming shortened V by 7 bases and J by 2 bases, and 5 bases separated the two germline ends. The length of the CDR3 is 11 residues. Germline V gene sequence: CDR1 MNHEY, CDR2 SVGAGI. The CDR3 sequence: CASNGNYGYTF. Written as DNA, the CDR3 is TGTGCCAGCAACGGAAACTATGGCTACACCTTC.

This clonotype occurred many times. V is TRBV25-1 and J is TRBJ1-2, with 10 positions matching TRBD1. J was trimmed by 4 bases and V by 6 bases; bases with no gene match: 8. CDR1 is MGHDK and CDR2 is SYGVNS in the germline V gene. The CDR3 is 15 residues long. CDR3 nucleotide sequence: TGTGCCAGCAGCAACTCCGGGACAGGGGTCTATGGCTACACCTTC. Translation gives CASSNSGTGVYGYTF.

This clonotype was counted a few times. The chain recombines TRBV2 with TRBJ1-4, with D perhaps matching TRBD1 (6 bases). Between the trimmed V and J ends, which lost 0 bases and 7 bases, there was a span of 12 bases. CDR3 length: 15 amino acids. CDR1 and CDR2 from the germline V gene are SNHLY and FYNNEI. In DNA form, the CDR3 reads TGTGCCAGCAGTGAAGCGCCACAGGGAGGTGAAAAACTGTTTTTT. It translates to CASSEAPQGGEKLFF.

This clonotype appeared many times. V is TRBV9 and J is TRBJ2-3; 8 positions agree with TRBD2. CDR3 length: 16 amino acids. Germline CDR1 SGDLS, CDR2 YYNGEE. The V segment lost 0 bases and the J segment 1 base; nucleotides outside the gene matches: 4. The CDR3 bases are TGTGCCAGCAGCGTAGCCCCGACTAGCGGCACAGATACGCAGTATTTT. It yields the protein CASSVAPTSGTDTQYF.

In this sample, this clonotype turned up many times. The CDR3 here is CASSLGNEAFF. The DNA for the CDR3 is TGTGCCAGCAGCTTAGGGAATGAAGCTTTCTTT. The gene calls are TRBV7-6 and TRBJ1-1; D ambiguous. Germline CDR1 SGHVS, CDR2 FNYEAQ. This CDR3 is 11 amino acids long. Trimming shortened V by 1 base and J by 7 bases, and 4 bases separated the two germline ends. The whole variable domain, filled in from reference TRBV7-6 and TRBJ1-1, reads GAGVSQSPRYKVTKRGQDVALRCDPISGHVSLYWYRQALGQGPEFLTYFNYEAQQDKSGLPNDRFSAERPEGSISTLTIQRTEQRDSAMYRCASSLGNEAFFGQGTRLTVV.

This clonotype was seen a few times. This rearrangement joins TRBV5-1 to TRBJ2-7; a weak D match, TRBD2 (5 bases). Germline CDR1 SGHRS, CDR2 YFSETQ. V lost 5 bases to trimming and J lost 3 bases, with 18 bases between them. The CDR3 is 15 residues long. CDR3 nucleotide sequence: TGCGCCAGCAGTAGGACGGAGGCTGCCGTCTACGAGCAGTACTTC. Translating it yields CASSRTEAAVYEQYF.

This sequence joins TRBV4-1 and TRBJ2-3; D unclear. The CDR3 consists of 14 residues. The V gene's germline CDR1 is MGHRA and CDR2 YSYEKL. The V and J ends lost 0 bases and 1 base respectively, with 5 bases between them. The CDR3 loop reads CASSQDDGTDTQYF. The DNA for the CDR3 is TGCGCCAGCAGCCAAGATGATGGCACAGATACGCAGTATTTT.

Ten or more counts support this clonotype. V gene TRBV7-9 combines with J gene TRBJ2-6; 7 bases match TRBD2. Germline trimming cut 2 bases from V and 1 base from J; bases unmatched to any gene: 5. CDR1 is SEHNR and CDR2 is FQNEAQ in the germline V gene (reference sequence). CDR3 length equals 17 residues. The CDR3 sequence is CASSLSWRGSGANVLTF. CDR3 sequence (DNA): TGTGCCAGCAGCTTAAGTTGGCGGGGGTCTGGGGCCAACGTCCTGACTTTC.

This clonotype was picked up many times. The chain uses TRBV19 and TRBJ2-1; the match to TRBD2 covers 8 bases. J was trimmed by 2 bases and V by 9 bases; bases with no gene match: 9. The CDR3 is 15 residues long. In germline, CDR1 is LNHDA, CDR2 SQIVND (reference sequence). CDR3 in amino acids: CASSPRGGPYNEQFF. The DNA for the CDR3 is TGTGCCAGCAGCCCACGGGGGGGCCCCTACAATGAGCAGTTCTTC.

The table lists this clonotype with many counts. The rearrangement links TRBV7-8 to TRBJ2-7, with 8 bases lining up with TRBD2. Trimming removed 4 bases from V and 5 bases from J; junction bases left unmatched: 16. The CDR3 contains 17 residues. Germline CDR1 is SGHVS and CDR2 is FQNEAQ. CDR3 DNA: TGTGCCAGCAGCTCCCGCATAGCTAGCGGGCTCCCCCACGAGCAGTACTTC. This translates into CASSSRIASGLPHEQYF.

Only a few counts were recorded for this clonotype. CDR3 residues: CSARDRGGVISEQYF. In nucleotides, the CDR3 is TGCAGTGCTAGAGATCGAGGGGGAGTGATCTCCGAGCAGTACTTC. V is TRBV20-1 and J is TRBJ2-7; D possibly corresponds to TRBD1 (6 bases). Per germline, CDR1 DFQATT and CDR2 SNEGSKA (reference sequence). V lost 0 bases, J lost 6 bases, and 18 bases lay in between. The CDR3 runs to 15 residues.

This clonotype was seen ten or more times. The rearrangement joins TRBV29-1 to TRBJ2-7; maybe TRBD2 (6 bases). Trimming left V 5 bases short and J 6 bases short, with 14 bases between. The germline CDR1 and CDR2 sequences are SQVTM and ANQGSEA. The CDR3 sequence is 12 residues long. CDR3 amino acids: CSVLSVGLEQYF. The CDR3 DNA reads as TGCAGCGTTCTATCCGTGGGACTCGAGCAGTACTTC.